This TCR beta chain was found in a study of blood T cell repertoires in COVID-19. Study-wide background: There were acute and convalescent COVID-19 samples, and they came from the United States, Italy and Spain. Sample material is recorded as cDNA or gDNA derived from T cells, B-cell-depleted T cells, or PBMCs.

Trimming left V 2 bases short and J 7 bases short, with 12 bases between. Germline values: CDR1 SGHTA, CDR2 FQGTGA. This CDR3 region has 14 residues. As originally analysed: Estimated nucleated cell counts came from reference gene primer amplification. TCRdb's table, derived via immunoSEQ multiplex PCR, lists solely in-frame clones and lacks some. The V and J calls and the clone size are those of that table, but D and trimming were determined from the DNA. There are about 230,000 clones in the sample; around 83% occur only once, and around 8.1% lies in the top ten. The chain joins TRBV7-3 to TRBJ2-4; weak D call: TRBD2 (5 bases). The receptor's source is a man aged 35 to 55 with active or convalescent COVID-19. Material for sequencing was peripheral blood. This CDR3 reads CASSLGPGGNIQYF. In DNA, the CDR3 is TGTGCCAGCAGCTTAGGGCCCGGCGGGAACATTCAGTACTTC. Full variable domain (rest looked up from reference TRBV7-3 and TRBJ2-4): GAGVSQTPSNKVTEKGKYVELRCDPISGHTALYWYRQSLGQGPEFLIYFQGTGAADDSGLPNDRFFAVRPEGSVSTLKIQRTERGDSAVYLCASSLGPGGNIQYFGAGTRLSVL.